The clone carrying this TCR beta chain was found once. The antigen is unknown. Germline V gene sequence: CDR1 SGDLS, CDR2 YYNGEE. Trimming cost V 0 bases and J 3 bases, with 14 bases left between them. This CDR3 is 16 amino acids long. This entry comes from a study of early T cells in non-severe SARS-CoV-2 infection. Study summary: Bulk RNA from unsorted whole blood was sequenced; chains were unpaired.

Unique molecular identifiers tagged individual cDNA molecules. TCRdb recomputed calls from the 5' RACE reads with MiXCR, one row per CDR3 protein. The table shows under 90,000 distinct CDR3 sequences, with about 14% occurring only once. Notes on the study in general: Anti-spike CD8 responses were favored in VDJdb matching, and private and CD4 specificities were missed.

This TCR was sampled from an adult who was a healthcare worker with PCR-confirmed SARS-CoV-2 infection or an uninfected control (not recorded which). The rearrangement links TRBV9 to TRBJ2-3, with TRBD2 as a possible D gene (5 bases). Sequences were obtained from whole blood. The chain's CDR3 is CASSVEGRRATDTQYF. The CDR3 nucleotides read TGTGCCAGCAGCGTAGAAGGACGGCGGGCAACAGATACGCAGTATTTT.